Listed here is a single TCR beta chain. The antigen this receptor binds is unknown. Per-nucleotide qualities are absent, and no much larger clonotype sits a single base away. This entry belongs to a study of CD8+ T cells in alopecia areata (dated by TCRdb to the late 2010s). Describing the broader study: Treated patients were enrolled in an open-label pilot trial of oral tofacitinib at 5 to 10 mg twice daily for moderate-to-severe alopecia areata. Tofacitinib was administered for 6 to 18 months, and 6 months of follow-up off drug were then conducted to assess delayed response and recurrence. Disease severity in treated patients was measured with the SALT score, which quantifies the percentage of affected scalp surface area. In both human patients and the C3H/HeJ mouse model, the study applied high-throughput TCRbeta sequencing to look at T cell clonal expansion in alopecia areata. Human TCRbeta sequencing covered scalp tissue and sorted CD4+ and CD8+ peripheral blood T cells from patchy and totalis/universalis alopecia areata patients and healthy controls. Tofacitinib-treated patients had biopsies at baseline and at 4 and 24 weeks of treatment, with a later scalp biopsy in several patients. Scalp clonality was compared across normal scalp (n=4), patchy alopecia areata scalp (n=8), and alopecia totalis/universalis scalp (n=8). RNA was extracted with the PAXgene miRNA kit for fixed scalp, the miRNeasy kit for PBMCs, and the RNeasy kit for mouse skin. Amplification of TCRbeta CDR3 regions was done by immunoSEQ multiplex PCR using 35 Vbeta forward primers and 13 Jbeta reverse primers. The paper as a whole reports these results and caveats: Lesional scalp, especially in alopecia totalis/universalis, showed higher clonality and more expanded CD8+ clones than normal scalp, suggesting antigenic drive. With tofacitinib, both scalp clonality and the number of expanded CD8+ clones among the top 100 scalp clones went down significantly. Because the treated cohort was small and included a single nonresponder, larger studies are needed to assess links between baseline CD8+ expansion and response. Resident alphabeta T cells in normal human skin are also sequenced, complicating scalp TCR repertoire analysis, unlike mouse skin dominated by gammadelta T cells. Many expanded lesional clones persisted in scalp and blood during tofacitinib treatment, which may partly explain relapse after stopping treatment. TCR sequences shared between patients were less clear than in mice, possibly partly because of HLA diversity in the patient population.

Library creation used the immunoSEQ multiplex PCR assay. To provide template for TCR sequencing, every sample had RNA extracted and reverse transcribed into cDNA. SuperScript III was used to make first-strand cDNA, primed with a 2:1 mix of oligo-dT and random hexamers. A synthetic immune receptor repertoire was used to measure amplification bias, and any remaining bias was corrected computationally. The authors processed their data as follows. Raw reads were preprocessed to remove errors, and CDR3 was defined according to IMGT conventions as the region from the conserved cysteine to phenylalanine. Clonality was computed by normalizing Shannon entropy by log2 of the number of productive unique TCRs and subtracting the result from 1. CD4 or CD8 identity of scalp clones was inferred by cross-referencing scalp TCRbeta sequences with sorted blood CD4 and CD8 repertoires. Entries here come from immuneACCESS through TCRdb and include only in-frame sequences with V and J called. Some clones fail to appear in such tables; in the studies checked, an unresolved V gene covers under half of the shortfall, and the cause of the remainder is unknown. The DNA gave D and trimming, while V, J and clone size come from that table. For this sample there are about 190,000 clones; under 70% appear just once. Clones ranked in the top ten supply 3.5% to 5% of the sample.

The sample's time point label, in plain terms: around 28 days on oral tofacitinib. The treatment or condition label, as the study defines it: oral pan-JAK inhibitor, 5-10 mg twice daily. Lesional scalp punch biopsies and peripheral blood were collected from alopecia areata patients. PBMCs were isolated by density centrifugation and stained for CD3, CD4 and CD8, and CD4+ and CD8+ T cells were sorted on a FACSAria. V and J are trimmed by 4 bases and 0 bases, and the gene matches miss 5 bases of the junction. The CDR3 contains 16 residues, cysteine and phenylalanine counted. Left in the record is the CDR3 DNA by itself, 48 bases read in frame from the first base. The germline V gene supplies CDR1 MNHNS and CDR2 SASEGT.

This sequence uses TRBV6-1 and TRBJ1-5, with 8 junctional bases fitting TRBD1. The material was CD4+ T cells sorted from blood, obtained at week 4, from a patient treated with tofacitinib. This receptor was identified in a human donor with alopecia areata. The CDR3 is CASSGPGTGSNQPQHF. The DNA reads TGTGCCAGCAGTGGACCCGGGACAGGTAGCAATCAGCCCCAGCATTTT.